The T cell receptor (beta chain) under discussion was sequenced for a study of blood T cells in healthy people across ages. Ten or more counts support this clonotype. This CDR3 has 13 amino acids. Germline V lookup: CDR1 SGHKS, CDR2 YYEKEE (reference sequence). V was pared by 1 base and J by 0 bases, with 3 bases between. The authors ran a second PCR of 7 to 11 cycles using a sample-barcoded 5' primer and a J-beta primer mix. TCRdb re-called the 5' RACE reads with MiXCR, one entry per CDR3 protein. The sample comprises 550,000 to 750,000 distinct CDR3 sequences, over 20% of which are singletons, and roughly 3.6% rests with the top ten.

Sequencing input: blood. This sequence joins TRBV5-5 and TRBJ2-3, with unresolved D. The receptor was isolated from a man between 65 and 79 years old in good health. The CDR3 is CASSLLSTDTQYF. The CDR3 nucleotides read TGTGCCAGCAGCTTGCTTAGCACAGATACGCAGTATTTT.